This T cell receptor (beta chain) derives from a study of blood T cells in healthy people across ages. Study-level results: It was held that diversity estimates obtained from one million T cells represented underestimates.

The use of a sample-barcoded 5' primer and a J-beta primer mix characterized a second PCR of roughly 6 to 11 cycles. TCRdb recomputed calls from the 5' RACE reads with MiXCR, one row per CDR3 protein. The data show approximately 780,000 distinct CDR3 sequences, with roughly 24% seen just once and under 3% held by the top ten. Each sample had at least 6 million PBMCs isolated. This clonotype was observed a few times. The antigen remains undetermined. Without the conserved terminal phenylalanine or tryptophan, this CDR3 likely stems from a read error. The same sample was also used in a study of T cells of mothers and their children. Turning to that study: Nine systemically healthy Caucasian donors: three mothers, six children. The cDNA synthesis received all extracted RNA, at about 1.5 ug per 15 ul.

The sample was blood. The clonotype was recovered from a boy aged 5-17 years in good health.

CDR3 DNA: TGCAGTGCTAGCCGCAGCAATCAGCCCCAGCATCTT. This codes for CSASRSNQPQHL. This chain uses TRBV20-1 with TRBJ1-5, with D uncertain. CDR1 is DFQATT and CDR2 is SNEGSKA in the germline V gene (reference sequence). The germline V and J ends were trimmed by 3 bases and 1 base, with 4 bases remaining between them. This CDR3 region has 12 residues.